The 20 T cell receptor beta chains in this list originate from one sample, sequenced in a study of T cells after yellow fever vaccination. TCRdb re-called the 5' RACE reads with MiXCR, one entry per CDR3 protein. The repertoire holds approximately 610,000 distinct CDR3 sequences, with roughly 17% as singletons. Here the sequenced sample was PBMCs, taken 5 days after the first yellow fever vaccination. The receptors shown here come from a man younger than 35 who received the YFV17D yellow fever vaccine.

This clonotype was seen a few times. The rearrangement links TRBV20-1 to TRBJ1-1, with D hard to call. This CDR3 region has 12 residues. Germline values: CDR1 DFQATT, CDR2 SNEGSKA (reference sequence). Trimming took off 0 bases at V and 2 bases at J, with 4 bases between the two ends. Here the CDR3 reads CSARDLNTEAFF. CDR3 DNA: TGCAGTGCTAGAGATCTAAACACTGAAGCTTTCTTT.

DNA for the CDR3: TGTGCCAGCAGCGTTGGAAATCATAAAGGGACCCAGTACTTC. Translated: CASSVGNHKGTQYF. The chain recombines TRBV9 with TRBJ2-5; no definite D call. V lost 2 bases to trimming and J lost 7 bases, with 15 bases between them. The CDR3 is 14 residues long. Germline CDR1 SGDLS, CDR2 YYNGEE.

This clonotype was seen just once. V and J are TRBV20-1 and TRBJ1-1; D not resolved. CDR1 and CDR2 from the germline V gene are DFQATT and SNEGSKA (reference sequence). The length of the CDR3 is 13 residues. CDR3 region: CCGGQGSGTEAFF. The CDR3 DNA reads TGCTGTGGAGGCCAAGGTTCGGGGACTGAAGCTTTCTTT.

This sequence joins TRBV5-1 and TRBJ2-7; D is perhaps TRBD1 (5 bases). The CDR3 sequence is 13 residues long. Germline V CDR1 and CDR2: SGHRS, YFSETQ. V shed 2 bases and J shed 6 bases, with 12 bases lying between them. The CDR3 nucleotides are TGCGCCAGCAGCTTTGAGCAGGGAACCGAGCAGTACTTC. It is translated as CASSFEQGTEQYF.

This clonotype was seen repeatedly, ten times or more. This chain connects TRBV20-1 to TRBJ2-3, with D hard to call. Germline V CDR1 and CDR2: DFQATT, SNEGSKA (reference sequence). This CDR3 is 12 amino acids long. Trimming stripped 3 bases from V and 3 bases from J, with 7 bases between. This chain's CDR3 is CSASSLTDTQYF. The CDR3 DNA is TGCAGTGCTAGTAGCCTGACAGATACGCAGTATTTT.

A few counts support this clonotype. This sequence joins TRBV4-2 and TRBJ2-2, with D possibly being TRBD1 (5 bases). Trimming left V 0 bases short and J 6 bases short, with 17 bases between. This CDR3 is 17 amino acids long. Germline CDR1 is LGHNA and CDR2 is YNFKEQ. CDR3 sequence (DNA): TGTGCCAGCAGCCAAGATGGGGCCCAGTCGTACGCCGGGGAGCTGTTTTTT. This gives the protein CASSQDGAQSYAGELFF.

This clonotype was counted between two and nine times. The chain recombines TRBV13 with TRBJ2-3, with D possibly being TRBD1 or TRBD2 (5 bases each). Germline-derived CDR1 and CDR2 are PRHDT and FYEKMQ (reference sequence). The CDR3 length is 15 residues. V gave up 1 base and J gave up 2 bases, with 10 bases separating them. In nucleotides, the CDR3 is TGTGCCAGCAGCTTAGTCAGCGGACACACAGATACGCAGTATTTT. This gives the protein CASSLVSGHTDTQYF.

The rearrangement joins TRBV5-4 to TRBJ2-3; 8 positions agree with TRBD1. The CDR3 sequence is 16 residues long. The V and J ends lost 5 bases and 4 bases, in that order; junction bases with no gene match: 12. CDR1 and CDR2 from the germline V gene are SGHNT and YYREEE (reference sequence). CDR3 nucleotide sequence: TGTGCCAGCAGAGCATACCAGGGGGCTAAGCCAGATACGCAGTATTTT. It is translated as CASRAYQGAKPDTQYF.

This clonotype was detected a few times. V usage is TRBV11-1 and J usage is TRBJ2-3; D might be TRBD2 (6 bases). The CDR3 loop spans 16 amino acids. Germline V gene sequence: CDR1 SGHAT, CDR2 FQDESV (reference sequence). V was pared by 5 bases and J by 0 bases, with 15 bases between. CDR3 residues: CASSMGLRTSTDTQYF. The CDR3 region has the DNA TGTGCCAGCAGCATGGGACTTCGAACTAGCACAGATACGCAGTATTTT.

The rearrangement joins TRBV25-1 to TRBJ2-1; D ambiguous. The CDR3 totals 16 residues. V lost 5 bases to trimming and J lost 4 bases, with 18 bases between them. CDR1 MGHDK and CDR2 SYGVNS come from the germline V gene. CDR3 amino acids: CASSKRQVGRYNEQFF. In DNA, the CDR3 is TGTGCCAGCAGTAAGAGACAAGTTGGAAGGTACAATGAGCAGTTCTTC.

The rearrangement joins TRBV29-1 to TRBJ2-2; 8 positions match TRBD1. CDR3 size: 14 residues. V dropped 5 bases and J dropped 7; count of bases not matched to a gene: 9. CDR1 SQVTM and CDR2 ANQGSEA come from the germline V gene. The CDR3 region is CSVITPGGFGELFF. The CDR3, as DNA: TGCAGCGTTATTACGCCAGGGGGCTTCGGGGAGCTGTTTTTT.

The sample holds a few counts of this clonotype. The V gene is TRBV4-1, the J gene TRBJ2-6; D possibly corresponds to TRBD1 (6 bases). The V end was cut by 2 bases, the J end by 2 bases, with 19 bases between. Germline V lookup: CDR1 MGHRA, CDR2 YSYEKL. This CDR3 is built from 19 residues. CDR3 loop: CASSQRPDSEIPGANVLTF. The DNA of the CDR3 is TGCGCCAGCAGCCAACGTCCGGACAGCGAGATCCCTGGGGCCAACGTCCTGACTTTC.

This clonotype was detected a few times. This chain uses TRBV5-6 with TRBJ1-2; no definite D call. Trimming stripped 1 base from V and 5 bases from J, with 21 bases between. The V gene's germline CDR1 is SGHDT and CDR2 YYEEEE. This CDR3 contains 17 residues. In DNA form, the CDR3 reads TGTGCCAGCAGCTTGATCCCCCCGGGGATAGACTTATATGGCTACACCTTC. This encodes CASSLIPPGIDLYGYTF.

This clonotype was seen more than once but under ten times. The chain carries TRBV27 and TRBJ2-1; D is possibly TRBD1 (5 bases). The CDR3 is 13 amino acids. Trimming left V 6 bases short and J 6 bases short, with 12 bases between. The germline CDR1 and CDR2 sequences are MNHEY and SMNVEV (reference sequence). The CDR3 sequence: CASSTGVLNEQFF. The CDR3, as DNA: TGTGCCAGCAGCACAGGAGTCCTCAATGAGCAGTTCTTC.

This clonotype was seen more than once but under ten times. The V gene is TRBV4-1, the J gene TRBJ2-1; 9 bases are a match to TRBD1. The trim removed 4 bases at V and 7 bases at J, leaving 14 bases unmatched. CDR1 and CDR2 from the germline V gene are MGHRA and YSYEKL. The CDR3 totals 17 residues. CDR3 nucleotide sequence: TGCGCCAGCAGCCGACAGGAGGGACAGGGACGTCGTAATGAGCAGTTCTTC. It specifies CASSRQEGQGRRNEQFF.

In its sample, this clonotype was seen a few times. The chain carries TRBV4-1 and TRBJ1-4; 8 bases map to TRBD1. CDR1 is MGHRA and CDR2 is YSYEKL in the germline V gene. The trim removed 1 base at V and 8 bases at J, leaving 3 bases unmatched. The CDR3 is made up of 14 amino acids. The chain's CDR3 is CASSQGQGREKLFF. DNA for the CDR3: TGCGCCAGCAGCCAAGGACAGGGGAGGGAAAAACTGTTTTTT.

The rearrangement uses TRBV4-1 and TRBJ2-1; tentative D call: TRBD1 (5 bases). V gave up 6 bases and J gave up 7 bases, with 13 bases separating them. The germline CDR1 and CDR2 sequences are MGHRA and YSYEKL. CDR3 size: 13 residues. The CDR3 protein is CASRDTVANEQFF. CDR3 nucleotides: TGCGCCAGCAGGGACACAGTGGCAAATGAGCAGTTCTTC.

The CDR3 reads CASSFGRYTDTQYF. CDR3 DNA: TGCGCCAGCAGCTTCGGACGGTACACAGATACGCAGTATTTT. V and J are TRBV5-1 and TRBJ2-3; D uncertain. This CDR3 region has 14 residues. The germline V gene encodes CDR1 SGHRS and CDR2 YFSETQ. V was trimmed by 2 bases and J by 2 bases, leaving 9 bases between them.

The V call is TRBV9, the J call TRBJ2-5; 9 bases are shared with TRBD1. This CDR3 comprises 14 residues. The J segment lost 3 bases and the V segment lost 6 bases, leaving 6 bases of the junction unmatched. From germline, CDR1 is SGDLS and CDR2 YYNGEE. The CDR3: CASTLRTGEETQYF. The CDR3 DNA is TGTGCCAGCACACTCCGGACAGGGGAAGAGACCCAGTACTTC.

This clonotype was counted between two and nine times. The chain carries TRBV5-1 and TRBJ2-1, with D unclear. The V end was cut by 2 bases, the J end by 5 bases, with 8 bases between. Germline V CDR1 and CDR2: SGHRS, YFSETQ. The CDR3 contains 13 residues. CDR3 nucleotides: TGCGCCAGCAGCTTTGGCCTAAACAATGAGCAGTTCTTC. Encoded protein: CASSFGLNNEQFF.